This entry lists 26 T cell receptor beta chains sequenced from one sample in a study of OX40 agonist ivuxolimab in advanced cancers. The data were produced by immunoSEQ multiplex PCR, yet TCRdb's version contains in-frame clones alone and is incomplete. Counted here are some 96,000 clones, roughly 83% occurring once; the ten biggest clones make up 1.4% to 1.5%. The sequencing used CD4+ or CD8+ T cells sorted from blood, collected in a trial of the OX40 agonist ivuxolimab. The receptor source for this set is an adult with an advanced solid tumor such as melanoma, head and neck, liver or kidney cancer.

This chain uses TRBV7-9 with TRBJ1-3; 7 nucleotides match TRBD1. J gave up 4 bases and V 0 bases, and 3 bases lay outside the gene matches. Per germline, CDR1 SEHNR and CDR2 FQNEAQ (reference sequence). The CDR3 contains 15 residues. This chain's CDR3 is CASSLASGGGNTIYF. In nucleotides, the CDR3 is TGTGCCAGCAGCTTAGCATCAGGGGGAGGAAACACCATATATTTT.

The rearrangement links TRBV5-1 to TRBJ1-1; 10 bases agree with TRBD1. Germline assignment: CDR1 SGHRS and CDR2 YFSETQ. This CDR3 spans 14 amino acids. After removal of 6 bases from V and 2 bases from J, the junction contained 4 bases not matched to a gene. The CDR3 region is CASMRQGANTEAFF. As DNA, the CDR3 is TGCGCCAGCATGCGACAGGGGGCCAACACTGAAGCTTTCTTT.

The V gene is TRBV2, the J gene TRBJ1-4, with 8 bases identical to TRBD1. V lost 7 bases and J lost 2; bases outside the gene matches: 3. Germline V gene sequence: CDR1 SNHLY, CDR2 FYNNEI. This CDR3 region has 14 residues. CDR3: CASKWDRTNEKLFF. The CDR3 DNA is TGTGCCAGCAAATGGGACAGGACTAATGAAAAACTGTTTTTT. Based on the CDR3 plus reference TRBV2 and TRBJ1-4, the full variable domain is EPEVTQTPSHQVTQMGQEVILRCVPISNHLYFYWYRQILGQKVEFLVSFYNNEISEKSEIFDDQFSVERPDGSNFTLKIRSTKLEDSAMYFCASKWDRTNEKLFFGSGTQLSVL.

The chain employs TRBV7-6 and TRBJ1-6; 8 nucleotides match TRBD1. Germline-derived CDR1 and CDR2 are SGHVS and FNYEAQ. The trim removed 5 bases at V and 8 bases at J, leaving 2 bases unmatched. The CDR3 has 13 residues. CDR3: CASSPDRDSPLHF. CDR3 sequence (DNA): TGTGCCAGCAGCCCGGACAGGGATTCACCCCTCCACTTT.

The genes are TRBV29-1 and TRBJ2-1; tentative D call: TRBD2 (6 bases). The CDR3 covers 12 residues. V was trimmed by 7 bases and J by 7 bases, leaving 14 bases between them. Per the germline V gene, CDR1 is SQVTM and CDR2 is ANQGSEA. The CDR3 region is CSARGGSNEQFF. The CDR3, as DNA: TGCAGCGCCCGCGGAGGGAGTAATGAGCAGTTCTTC.

CDR3: CASSRGTASNEKLFF. The DNA for the CDR3 is TGTGCCAGCTCACGAGGGACGGCATCTAATGAAAAACTGTTTTTT. This chain joins TRBV18 and TRBJ1-4, with a weak D call TRBD1 (5 bases). The V and J ends lost 4 bases and 3 bases respectively, with 12 bases between them. The CDR3 loop spans 15 amino acids. CDR1 is KGHSH, CDR2 LQKENI, per germline. Complete variable domain (other parts from reference TRBV18 and TRBJ1-4): NAGVMQNPRHLVRRRGQEARLRCSPMKGHSHVYWYRQLPEEGLKFMVYLQKENIIDESGMPKERFSAEFPKEGPSILRIQQVVRGDSAAYFCASSRGTASNEKLFFGSGTQLSVL.

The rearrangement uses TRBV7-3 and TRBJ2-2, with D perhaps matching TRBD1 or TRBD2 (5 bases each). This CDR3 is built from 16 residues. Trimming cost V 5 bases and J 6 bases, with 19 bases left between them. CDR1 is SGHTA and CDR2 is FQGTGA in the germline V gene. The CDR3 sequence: CASSPPGAPPSGELFF. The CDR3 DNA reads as TGTGCCAGCAGCCCACCCGGGGCCCCACCCTCCGGGGAGCTGTTTTTT.

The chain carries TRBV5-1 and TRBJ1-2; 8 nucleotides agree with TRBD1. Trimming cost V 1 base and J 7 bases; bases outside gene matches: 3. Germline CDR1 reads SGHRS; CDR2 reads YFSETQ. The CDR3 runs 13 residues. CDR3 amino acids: CASSLPGQGGYTF. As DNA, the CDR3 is TGCGCCAGCAGCTTGCCCGGACAGGGTGGCTACACCTTC. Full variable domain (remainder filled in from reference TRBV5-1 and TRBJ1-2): KAGVTQTPRYLIKTRGQQVTLSCSPISGHRSVSWYQQTPGQGLQFLFEYFSETQRNKGNFPGRFSGRQFSNSRSEMNVSTLELGDSALYLCASSLPGQGGYTFGSGTRLTVV.

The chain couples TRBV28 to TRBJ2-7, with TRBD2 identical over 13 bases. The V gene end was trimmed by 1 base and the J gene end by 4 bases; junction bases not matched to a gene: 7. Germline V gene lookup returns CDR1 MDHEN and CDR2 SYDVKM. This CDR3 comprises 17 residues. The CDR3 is CASSLSGWTSGSYEQYF. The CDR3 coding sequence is TGTGCCAGCAGTTTATCAGGTTGGACTAGCGGGAGTTACGAGCAGTACTTC.

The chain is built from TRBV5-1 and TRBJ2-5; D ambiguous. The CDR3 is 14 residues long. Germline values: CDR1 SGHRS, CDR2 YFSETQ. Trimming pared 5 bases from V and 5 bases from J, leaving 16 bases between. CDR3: CASSPISYGETQYF. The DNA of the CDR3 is TGCGCCAGCAGTCCCATAAGTTACGGGGAGACCCAGTACTTC.

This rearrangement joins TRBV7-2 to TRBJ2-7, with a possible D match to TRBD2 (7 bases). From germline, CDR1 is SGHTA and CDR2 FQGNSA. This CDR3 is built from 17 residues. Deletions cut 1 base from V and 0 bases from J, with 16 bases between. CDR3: CASSLDPRGPSSYEQYF. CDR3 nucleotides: TGTGCCAGCAGCTTAGATCCGCGGGGGCCAAGCTCCTACGAGCAGTACTTC.

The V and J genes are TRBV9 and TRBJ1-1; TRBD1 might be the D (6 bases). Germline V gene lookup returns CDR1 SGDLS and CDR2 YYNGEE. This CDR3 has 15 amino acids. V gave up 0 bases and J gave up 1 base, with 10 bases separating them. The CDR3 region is CASSVATGRNTEAFF. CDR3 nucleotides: TGTGCCAGCAGCGTAGCAACAGGGAGGAACACTGAAGCTTTCTTT. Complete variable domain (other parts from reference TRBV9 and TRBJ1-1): DSGVTQTPKHLITATGQRVTLRCSPRSGDLSVYWYQQSLDQGLQFLIQYYNGEERAKGNILERFSAQQFPDLHSELNLSSLELGDSALYFCASSVATGRNTEAFFGQGTRLTVV.

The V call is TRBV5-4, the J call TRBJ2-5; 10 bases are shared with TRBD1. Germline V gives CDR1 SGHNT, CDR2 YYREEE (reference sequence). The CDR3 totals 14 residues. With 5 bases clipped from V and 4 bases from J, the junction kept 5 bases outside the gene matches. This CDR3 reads CASSPGQGRETQYF. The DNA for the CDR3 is TGTGCCAGCAGTCCGGGACAGGGGAGAGAGACCCAGTACTTC.

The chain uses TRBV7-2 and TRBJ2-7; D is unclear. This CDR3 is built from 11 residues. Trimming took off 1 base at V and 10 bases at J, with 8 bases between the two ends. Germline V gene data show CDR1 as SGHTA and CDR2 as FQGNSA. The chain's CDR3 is CASSLVEIQYF. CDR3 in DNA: TGTGCCAGCAGCTTAGTGGAGATCCAGTACTTC.

For the CDR3, the DNA is TGTGCCAGCTCACCACGGAAGGGGGCGCCCGGGGCCAACGTCCTGACTTTC. As protein: CASSPRKGAPGANVLTF. The chain couples TRBV18 to TRBJ2-6, with 7 nucleotides matching TRBD1. Trimming took 1 base from V and 4 from J; bases not matched to a gene: 7. Germline V gene data show CDR1 as KGHSH and CDR2 as LQKENI. The CDR3 is made up of 17 amino acids.

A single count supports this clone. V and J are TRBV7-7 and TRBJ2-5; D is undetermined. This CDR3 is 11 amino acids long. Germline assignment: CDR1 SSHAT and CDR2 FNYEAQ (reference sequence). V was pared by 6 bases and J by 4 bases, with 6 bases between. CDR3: CASSPGETQYF. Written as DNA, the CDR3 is TGTGCCAGCAGTCCCGGAGAGACCCAGTACTTC.

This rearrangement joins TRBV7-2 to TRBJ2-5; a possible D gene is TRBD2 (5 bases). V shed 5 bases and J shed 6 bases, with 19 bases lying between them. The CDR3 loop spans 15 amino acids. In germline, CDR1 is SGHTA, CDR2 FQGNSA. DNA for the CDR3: TGTGCCAGCAGCCCTTCAAAACTAGTGCTCCAGACCCAGTACTTC. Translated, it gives CASSPSKLVLQTQYF.

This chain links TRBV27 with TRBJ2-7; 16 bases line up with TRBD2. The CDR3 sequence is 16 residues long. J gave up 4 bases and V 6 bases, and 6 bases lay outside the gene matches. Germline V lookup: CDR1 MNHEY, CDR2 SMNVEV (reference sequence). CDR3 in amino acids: CASRAGLAGGSYEQYF. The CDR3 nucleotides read TGTGCCAGCAGGGCGGGACTAGCGGGAGGGTCTTACGAGCAGTACTTC.

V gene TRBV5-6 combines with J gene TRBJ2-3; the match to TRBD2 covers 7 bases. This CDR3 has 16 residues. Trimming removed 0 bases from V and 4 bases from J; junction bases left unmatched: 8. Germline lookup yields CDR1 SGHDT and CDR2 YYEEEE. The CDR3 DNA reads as TGTGCCAGCAGCTTGGTGGGGAGGGGAAGGGCAGATACGCAGTATTTT. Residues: CASSLVGRGRADTQYF. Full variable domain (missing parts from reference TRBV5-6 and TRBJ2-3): DAGVTQSPTHLIKTRGQQVTLRCSPKSGHDTVSWYQQALGQGPQFIFQYYEEEERQRGNFPDRFSGHQFPNYSSELNVNALLLGDSALYLCASSLVGRGRADTQYFGPGTRLTVL.

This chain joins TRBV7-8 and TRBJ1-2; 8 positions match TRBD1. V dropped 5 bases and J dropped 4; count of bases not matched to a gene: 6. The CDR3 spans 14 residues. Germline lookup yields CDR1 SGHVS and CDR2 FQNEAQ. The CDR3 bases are TGTGCCAGCAGCCCGGACAGGGTGTCCTATGGCTACACCTTC. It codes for CASSPDRVSYGYTF.

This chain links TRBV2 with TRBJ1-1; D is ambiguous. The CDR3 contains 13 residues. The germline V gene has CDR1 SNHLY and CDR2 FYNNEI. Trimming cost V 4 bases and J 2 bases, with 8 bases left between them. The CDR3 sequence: CASSGSFNTEAFF. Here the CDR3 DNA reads TGTGCCAGCAGTGGGTCCTTTAACACTGAAGCTTTCTTT.

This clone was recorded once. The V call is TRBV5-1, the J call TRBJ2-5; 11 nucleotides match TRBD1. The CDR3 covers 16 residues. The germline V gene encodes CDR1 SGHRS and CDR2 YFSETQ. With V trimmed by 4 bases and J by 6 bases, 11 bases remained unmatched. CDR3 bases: TGCGCCAGCAGCCTCGGACAGGGGGCGTATCGGAAGACCCAGTACTTC. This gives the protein CASSLGQGAYRKTQYF. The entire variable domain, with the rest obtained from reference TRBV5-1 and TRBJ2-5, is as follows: KAGVTQTPRYLIKTRGQQVTLSCSPISGHRSVSWYQQTPGQGLQFLFEYFSETQRNKGNFPGRFSGRQFSNSRSEMNVSTLELGDSALYLCASSLGQGAYRKTQYFGPGTRLLVL.

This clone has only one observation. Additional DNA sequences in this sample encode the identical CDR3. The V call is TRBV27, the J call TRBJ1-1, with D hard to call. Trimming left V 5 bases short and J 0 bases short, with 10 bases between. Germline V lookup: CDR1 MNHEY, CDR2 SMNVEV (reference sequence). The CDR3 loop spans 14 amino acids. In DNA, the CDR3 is TGTGCCAGCAGTCCGCAGCGTATGAACACTGAAGCTTTCTTT. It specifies CASSPQRMNTEAFF.

For the CDR3, the DNA is TGTGCCAGCAGCCAATCTAGCTCGAGCTCCTACGAGCAGTACTTC. Translated, it gives CASSQSSSSSYEQYF. The genes are TRBV7-2 and TRBJ2-5, with D possibly TRBD2 on 5 matching bases. The J call may not be correct, given that the DNA end is closer to TRBJ2-7. This CDR3 spans 15 amino acids. The germline gives CDR1 SGHTA, CDR2 FQGNSA.

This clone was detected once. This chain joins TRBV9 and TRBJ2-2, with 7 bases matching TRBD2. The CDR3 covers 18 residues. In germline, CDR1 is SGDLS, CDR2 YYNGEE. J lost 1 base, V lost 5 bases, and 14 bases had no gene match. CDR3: CASRGPAPSGVNTGELFF. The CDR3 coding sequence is TGTGCCAGCAGAGGCCCGGCCCCAAGCGGGGTGAACACCGGGGAGCTGTTTTTT.

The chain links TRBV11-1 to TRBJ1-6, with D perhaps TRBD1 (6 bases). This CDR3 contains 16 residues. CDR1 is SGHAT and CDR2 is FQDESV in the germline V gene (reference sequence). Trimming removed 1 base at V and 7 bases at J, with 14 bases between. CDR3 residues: CASSLGQGQSNSPLHF. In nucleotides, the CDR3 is TGTGCCAGCAGCTTAGGACAAGGACAGTCAAATTCACCCCTCCACTTT.